A selection of T cell receptor beta chains follows, all from one sample in a study of blood T cell repertoires in COVID-19. TCRdb's table, derived via immunoSEQ multiplex PCR, lists solely in-frame clones and lacks some. The repertoire has about 210,000 clones, around 82% of them found once; the top ten carry under 4.5%. Material for sequencing was PBMCs or T cells enriched from blood (not recorded which). The source of these receptors is a man aged 25-45 years with acute COVID-19. Each CDR3 is given with its conserved first and last residue. Fields, in order: clone size, D gene, V gene, J gene, CDR3 DNA, CDR3 protein. The D gene is left open where the match is weak. Clone sizes are given selectively: once, few, many, or a class where the clone is expanded.

clone size: few
D gene: TRBD1
V gene: TRBV11-2
J gene: TRBJ1-2
CDR3 DNA: TGTGCCAGCAGCACCCAGACAGGGGGGACCTATGGCTACACCTTC
CDR3 protein: CASSTQTGGTYGYTF

clone size: -
D gene: -
V gene: TRBV19
J gene: TRBJ1-6
CDR3 DNA: TGTGCCAGTAGTCCAACGAAGCAGGGTTCACCCCTCCACTTT
CDR3 protein: CASSPTKQGSPLHF

clone size: -
D gene: TRBD1
V gene: TRBV19
J gene: TRBJ1-2
CDR3 DNA: TGTGCCAGTAGTAGACAGGGTGGAGGCTACACCTTC
CDR3 protein: CASSRQGGGYTF

clone size: -
D gene: -
V gene: TRBV3-1/TRBV3-2
J gene: TRBJ2-1
CDR3 DNA: TGTGCCAGCAGCCAAGACTGGCTAGCCGGCGGGGAGCAGTTCTTC
CDR3 protein: CASSQDWLAGGEQFF

clone size: -
D gene: TRBD1
V gene: TRBV5-5
J gene: TRBJ1-1
CDR3 DNA: TGTGCCAGCAGCCTGGGGGACAGGGTGAACACTGAAGCTTTCTTT
CDR3 protein: CASSLGDRVNTEAFF

clone size: -
D gene: TRBD2
V gene: TRBV6-5
J gene: TRBJ2-3
CDR3 DNA: TGTGCCAGCACACGGGGGGTGAACACAGATACGCAGTATTTT
CDR3 protein: CASTRGVNTDTQYF

clone size: -
D gene: -
V gene: TRBV20-1
J gene: TRBJ1-2
CDR3 DNA: TGCAGTGCTAGTCCCGGCAGGGGTAACTATGGCTACACCTTC
CDR3 protein: CSASPGRGNYGYTF

clone size: -
D gene: -
V gene: TRBV6-5
J gene: TRBJ2-7
CDR3 DNA: TGTGCCAGCAGGAGGGGGGGGAGCTCCTACGAGCAGTACTTC
CDR3 protein: CASRRGGSSYEQYF

clone size: -
D gene: TRBD2
V gene: TRBV2
J gene: TRBJ2-3
CDR3 DNA: TGTGCCAGCGGCGGGAGTCCTTCTAGCACAGATACGCAGTATTTT
CDR3 protein: CASGGSPSSTDTQYF

clone size: -
D gene: TRBD1
V gene: TRBV19
J gene: TRBJ2-5
CDR3 DNA: TGTGCCAGTAGTAAGGGACAGGGGACATCAAGAGAAACCCAGTACTTC
CDR3 protein: CASSKGQGTSRETQYF

clone size: -
D gene: -
V gene: TRBV6-4
J gene: TRBJ2-7
CDR3 DNA: TGTGCCATCACATCGTGGGGGGCCTACGAGCAGTACTTC
CDR3 protein: CAITSWGAYEQYF

clone size: -
D gene: TRBD2
V gene: TRBV11-2
J gene: TRBJ2-7
CDR3 DNA: TGTGCCAGCAGCACCCCCCCCCGAAGCGGGACCTACGAGCAGTACTTC
CDR3 protein: CASSTPPRSGTYEQYF

clone size: -
D gene: -
V gene: TRBV6-5
J gene: TRBJ1-2
CDR3 DNA: TGTGCCAGCAGTCGGGCGGCAGGGGCCTATGGCTACACCTTC
CDR3 protein: CASSRAAGAYGYTF

clone size: once
D gene: -
V gene: TRBV30
J gene: TRBJ2-5
CDR3 DNA: TGTGCCTGGAGTAGGGGAGGACAGACCCAGTACTTC
CDR3 protein: CAWSRGGQTQYF

clone size: -
D gene: -
V gene: TRBV6-5
J gene: TRBJ2-1
CDR3 DNA: TGTGCCAGCAGTTACTCAACTCCGAATGAGCAGTTCTTC
CDR3 protein: CASSYSTPNEQFF

clone size: -
D gene: -
V gene: TRBV11-3
J gene: TRBJ2-3
CDR3 DNA: TGTGCCAGCAGCTCACAGGGTAGAGGTGGGGCAGATACGCAGTATTTT
CDR3 protein: CASSSQGRGGADTQYF

clone size: -
D gene: TRBD1
V gene: TRBV29-1
J gene: TRBJ2-7
CDR3 DNA: TGCAGCGTGCGGGGACAGGGTCAAAGCTCCTACGAGCAGTACTTC
CDR3 protein: CSVRGQGQSSYEQYF

clone size: -
D gene: TRBD1
V gene: TRBV3-1/TRBV3-2
J gene: TRBJ1-6
CDR3 DNA: TGTGCCAGCAGCCAAGAGGGGTCAGGGGGATCTTCACCCCTCCACTTT
CDR3 protein: CASSQEGSGGSSPLHF

clone size: -
D gene: TRBD2
V gene: TRBV5-1
J gene: TRBJ2-5
CDR3 DNA: TGCGCCAGCAGCGAGGGACTAGCGGAGACAAAAGAGACCCAGTACTTC
CDR3 protein: CASSEGLAETKETQYF

clone size: -
D gene: -
V gene: TRBV16
J gene: TRBJ2-2
CDR3 DNA: TGTGCCAGCAGCCAAATCAGGGCCACCGGGGAGCTGTTTTTT
CDR3 protein: CASSQIRATGELFF

clone size: once
D gene: TRBD1
V gene: TRBV19
J gene: TRBJ1-6
CDR3 DNA: TGTGCCACTAAGGACAGGGGGCCCCTAAATTCACCCCTCCACTTT
CDR3 protein: CATKDRGPLNSPLHF

clone size: -
D gene: TRBD1
V gene: TRBV2
J gene: TRBJ1-1
CDR3 DNA: TGTGCCAGCAGAACCGGGACAGGGAGGGAAGCTTTCTTT
CDR3 protein: CASRTGTGREAFF

clone size: -
D gene: TRBD2
V gene: TRBV7-2
J gene: TRBJ2-7
CDR3 DNA: TGTGCCAGCAGCTTACCAAGGGGGGCGGGGACTAGCGGCTACGAGCAGTACTTC
CDR3 protein: CASSLPRGAGTSGYEQYF

clone size: -
D gene: -
V gene: TRBV3-1/TRBV3-2
J gene: TRBJ1-2
CDR3 DNA: TGTGCCAGCAGCCAATTCAACTTGGCGGGCTATGGCTACACCTTC
CDR3 protein: CASSQFNLAGYGYTF

clone size: -
D gene: TRBD2
V gene: TRBV11-2
J gene: TRBJ2-3
CDR3 DNA: TGTGCCAGCAGCTTCTCAGGGACTAGGGTTGTAACGCAGTATTTT
CDR3 protein: CASSFSGTRVVTQYF

clone size: -
D gene: TRBD2
V gene: TRBV6-6
J gene: TRBJ2-2
CDR3 DNA: TGTGCCAGCAGTCCACTAGCGGGGGGGCCTCGGACCGGGGAGCTGTTTTTT
CDR3 protein: CASSPLAGGPRTGELFF

clone size: -
D gene: TRBD1
V gene: TRBV5-1
J gene: TRBJ2-1
CDR3 DNA: TGCGCCAGCAGTCCCGGGACAGCTAACAATGAGCAGTTCTTC
CDR3 protein: CASSPGTANNEQFF

clone size: -
D gene: -
V gene: TRBV3-1/TRBV3-2
J gene: TRBJ2-5
CDR3 DNA: TGTGCCAGCAGCCAAGAAGGGAGCAGGGAGACCCAGTACTTC
CDR3 protein: CASSQEGSRETQYF

clone size: few
D gene: -
V gene: TRBV5-1
J gene: TRBJ2-7
CDR3 DNA: TGCGCCAGCAGCTTGCACTCGGGCTACGAGCAGTACTTC
CDR3 protein: CASSLHSGYEQYF

clone size: -
D gene: TRBD1
V gene: TRBV19
J gene: TRBJ2-1
CDR3 DNA: TGTGCCAGTAGTTTGACAGGGTGGACCTACAATGAGCAGTTCTTC
CDR3 protein: CASSLTGWTYNEQFF

clone size: -
D gene: TRBD1
V gene: TRBV5-1
J gene: TRBJ1-2
CDR3 DNA: TGCGCCAGCAGCTTGGAGACAGGGGTAAATGGCTACACCTTC
CDR3 protein: CASSLETGVNGYTF

clone size: -
D gene: -
V gene: TRBV5-1
J gene: TRBJ2-7
CDR3 DNA: TGCGCCAGCACCATCGCCGGGACAAACTCCTACGAGCAGTACTTC
CDR3 protein: CASTIAGTNSYEQYF

clone size: few
D gene: -
V gene: TRBV6-6
J gene: TRBJ1-2
CDR3 DNA: TGTGCCACCAAGACAGGAGACTATGGCTACACCTTC
CDR3 protein: CATKTGDYGYTF

clone size: -
D gene: -
V gene: TRBV2
J gene: TRBJ1-1
CDR3 DNA: TGTGCCAGCAGTGAATTGGACGGAGGAAACACTGAAGCTTTCTTT
CDR3 protein: CASSELDGGNTEAFF

clone size: -
D gene: TRBD2
V gene: TRBV7-2
J gene: TRBJ2-7
CDR3 DNA: TGTGCCAGCAGCTTACTAGCGGGGCCAACCTACGAGCAGTACTTC
CDR3 protein: CASSLLAGPTYEQYF

clone size: -
D gene: -
V gene: TRBV6-1
J gene: TRBJ1-3
CDR3 DNA: TGTGCCAGCAGTGACAGACTCTCTGGAAACACCATATATTTT
CDR3 protein: CASSDRLSGNTIYF

clone size: -
D gene: -
V gene: TRBV10-1
J gene: TRBJ1-1
CDR3 DNA: TGCGCCAGCAGTGAGGGACCGGCGGGCACTGAAGCTTTCTTT
CDR3 protein: CASSEGPAGTEAFF

clone size: -
D gene: TRBD1
V gene: TRBV19
J gene: TRBJ1-5
CDR3 DNA: TGTGCCAGTAGTAGAACGACAGGGACCGGCAATCAGCCCCAGCATTTT
CDR3 protein: CASSRTTGTGNQPQHF

clone size: -
D gene: TRBD2
V gene: TRBV6-5
J gene: TRBJ2-1
CDR3 DNA: TGTGCCAGCAGGTCCAGCGGGGTTTACAATGAGCAGTTCTTC
CDR3 protein: CASRSSGVYNEQFF